The table lists the clone carrying this T cell receptor beta chain with many counts. Its antigen is undetermined. RNA transcripts were the template for amplifying TCR beta CDR3 regions. TCR CDR3 underwent first-round RT-PCR with the HTBI primer set. TCRdb independently ran MiXCR on the multiplex PCR reads; one entry per CDR3 protein. The sample holds about 640,000 distinct CDR3 sequences; around 21% are singletons and the top ten take 34%. The CDR3 runs 14 residues. In germline, CDR1 is SNHLY, CDR2 FYNNEI. With 0 bases clipped from V and 3 bases from J, the junction kept 0 bases outside the gene matches. This entry comes from a study of T cells in Graves' hyperthyroidism and ophthalmopathy. Study-level background: Blood from the periphery was taken at initial diagnosis, before any treatment.

Any patient presenting with uncontrolled infection, other autoimmune disease, pregnancy or lactation was left out. Study-wide findings and caveats: Peripheral blood also featured most of the thyroid clonotypes expanded above 0.001.

The receptor was isolated from a man aged 25 to 45 with Graves' ophthalmopathy. The sequenced sample was blood. The chain uses TRBV2 and TRBJ2-3; 7 nucleotides align to TRBD2. This CDR3 reads CASSEAGGTDTQYF. CDR3 coding DNA: TGTGCCAGCAGTGAAGCGGGGGGGACAGATACGCAGTATTTT. Based on the CDR3 plus reference TRBV2 and TRBJ2-3, the full variable domain is EPEVTQTPSHQVTQMGQEVILRCVPISNHLYFYWYRQILGQKVEFLVSFYNNEISEKSEIFDDQFSVERPDGSNFTLKIRSTKLEDSAMYFCASSEAGGTDTQYFGPGTRLTVL.